This is a list of T cell receptor beta chains from one sample in a study of T cell repertoires in cytomegalovirus infection. TCRdb itself ran the reads through MiXCR, one entry per CDR3 protein. In the table there are approximately 250,000 distinct CDR3 sequences, around an eighth of which are singletons. The specimen was PBMCs. These receptors all come from a human donor in good health (CMV status not recorded). Some clones in this sample may be carry-over from other donors' samples. The CDR3 runs from the conserved cysteine through the conserved F or W. The D gene is left open where the match is weak. Clone size is not always given. Where it is, it says once, few, many or a class for expanded clones.

TRBJ1-2 | few | TRBV3-1 | - | CASSQDTGQSGYTF | TGTGCCAGCAGCCAAGATACCGGTCAGAGCGGCTACACCTTC
TRBJ1-5 | many | TRBV29-1 | - | CSVEGGGQPQHF | TGCAGCGTGGAGGGGGGCGGTCAGCCCCAGCATTTT
TRBJ1-2 | many | TRBV7-2 | - | CASSLTGQYDYGYTF | TGTGCCAGCAGCCTCACCGGGCAGTACGACTATGGCTACACCTTC
TRBJ2-7 | many | TRBV7-2 | TRBD2 | CASSLLAGARGGQYF | TGTGCCAGCAGCTTATTAGCGGGGGCCAGAGGGGGACAGTACTTC
TRBJ2-5 | many | TRBV11-3 | - | CASSSGRWREETQYF | TGTGCCAGCAGCTCCGGACGGTGGAGGGAAGAGACCCAGTACTTC
TRBJ2-3 | few | TRBV19 | - | CASSIRSGSTDTQYF | TGTGCCAGTAGTATTAGAAGCGGAAGCACAGATACGCAGTATTTT
TRBJ2-5 | - | TRBV25-1 | TRBD2 | CATKGGRADETQYF | TGTGCCACAAAGGGCGGGAGGGCCGATGAGACCCAGTACTTC
TRBJ1-2 | many | TRBV7-2 | TRBD1 | CASSSGQADYGYTF | TGTGCCAGCAGCTCGGGACAGGCAGACTATGGCTACACCTTC
TRBJ1-2 | many | TRBV7-9 | TRBD1 | CASSSHGTGGEGYTF | TGTGCCAGCAGCTCACACGGGACAGGGGGCGAAGGCTACACCTTC
TRBJ1-1 | many | TRBV7-2 | - | CASSSRRTEGNTEAFF | TGTGCCAGCAGCTCACGAAGGACAGAGGGGAATACTGAAGCTTTCTTT
TRBJ2-1 | - | TRBV28 | TRBD2 | CASTSGGAENEQFF | TGTGCCAGTACTAGCGGCGGGGCGGAAAATGAGCAGTTCTTC
TRBJ2-3 | many | TRBV19 | - | CASRIDSTDTQYF | TGTGCCAGTAGGATCGATAGCACAGATACGCAGTATTTT
TRBJ1-1 | - | TRBV29-1 | - | CSVEGREIFGTEAFF | TGCAGCGTGGAGGGCAGGGAGATTTTCGGCACTGAAGCTTTCTTT
TRBJ2-7 | many | TRBV7-2 | - | CASSPTGVPYEQYF | TGTGCCAGCAGCCCAACCGGGGTACCCTACGAGCAGTACTTC
TRBJ2-1 | many | TRBV7-2 | TRBD2 | CASSFSPRTSRNEQFF | TGTGCCAGCAGCTTCTCTCCCCGGACTAGTCGCAATGAGCAGTTCTTC
TRBJ2-1 | - | TRBV19 | TRBD2 | CATSLAGVDNEQFF | TGTGCCACTAGCCTAGCGGGAGTGGACAATGAGCAGTTCTTC